Below, 14 T cell receptor beta chains from the same sample are listed, as sequenced in a study of blood T cell repertoires in COVID-19. TCRdb keeps only in-frame clones here, not all; method: immunoSEQ multiplex PCR. The sample includes roughly 430,000 clones, 88% of them seen just once. The sample consisted of PBMCs or T cells enriched from blood (not recorded which). These receptors all come from a woman aged 18-29 years who had been exposed to COVID-19.

This chain connects TRBV27 to TRBJ2-7, with 8 nucleotides matching TRBD1. V shed 6 bases and J 1 base; nucleotides not matched to a gene: 11. The CDR3 has 16 residues. CDR1 is MNHEY and CDR2 is SMNVEV in the germline V gene (reference sequence). The CDR3 protein is CASRPFDRGSSYEQYF. The CDR3 DNA is TGTGCCAGCAGGCCCTTCGACAGGGGTTCGTCCTACGAGCAGTACTTC.

J is TRBJ2-5 and V is TRBV7-8; D remains ambiguous. Trimming shortened V by 4 bases and J by 7 bases, and 7 bases separated the two germline ends. The length of the CDR3 is 11 residues. Germline CDR1 reads SGHVS; CDR2 reads FQNEAQ. The CDR3 DNA reads as TGTGCCAGCAGCTACGTCGGGACCCAGTACTTC. Translation gives CASSYVGTQYF.

The chain is built from TRBV14 and TRBJ2-7; D not resolved. CDR3 size: 13 residues. Trimming pared 2 bases from V and 1 base from J, leaving 6 bases between. Germline V gene sequence: CDR1 SGHDN, CDR2 FVKESK. In DNA, the CDR3 is TGTGCCAGCAGCCAATACAGATCCTACGAGCAGTACTTC. Translated, it gives CASSQYRSYEQYF.

The chain carries TRBV6-5 and TRBJ1-2; no clear D. Germline assignment: CDR1 MNHEY and CDR2 SVGAGI. V was pared by 8 bases and J by 5 bases, with 9 bases between. The CDR3 is made up of 11 amino acids. The CDR3 loop reads CASRTGYGYTF. DNA of the CDR3: TGTGCCAGCCGTACGGGTTATGGCTACACCTTC.

The chain uses TRBV6-2 or TRBV6-3 and TRBJ1-5; TRBD1 aligns across 11 bases. The CDR3 is 20 amino acids. Germline loops: CDR1 MNHEY, CDR2 SVGEGT. V dropped 4 bases and J dropped 1; count of bases not matched to a gene: 15. CDR3 protein: CASSSRYRLGTGGSNQPQHF. The CDR3 nucleotides are TGTGCCAGCAGTTCCCGGTACCGCCTTGGGACAGGGGGGAGCAATCAGCCCCAGCATTTT.

DNA of the CDR3: TGTGCCAGCAGTTATTACGGCAGGGGCACTGAAGCTTTCTTT. Protein product: CASSYYGRGTEAFF. V gene TRBV6-5 combines with J gene TRBJ1-1; tentatively, D is TRBD1 (6 bases). The CDR3 runs 14 residues. Germline assignment: CDR1 MNHEY and CDR2 SVGAGI. V lost 3 bases and J lost 4, with 12 bases in between.

The chain has TRBV2 and TRBJ1-2; possibly TRBD1 for D (5 bases). CDR3 length: 13 residues. V lost 5 bases and J lost 2, with 9 bases in between. Germline V lookup: CDR1 SNHLY, CDR2 FYNNEI. For the CDR3, the DNA is TGTGCCAGCAGTAAGGGGTGGAACTATGGCTACACCTTC. As protein: CASSKGWNYGYTF.

The genes are TRBV7-2 and TRBJ2-7; TRBD2 aligns across 16 bases. Per germline, CDR1 SGHTA and CDR2 FQGNSA. The junction had 5 bases not matched to a gene; V was cut back by 2 bases and J by 1 base. This CDR3 contains 18 residues. Here the CDR3 DNA reads TGTGCCAGCAGCTTAAGGGGGGGACTAGCGGGAGGGTCCTACGAGCAGTACTTC. As protein: CASSLRGGLAGGSYEQYF.

The rearrangement joins TRBV19 to TRBJ1-1; D remains unclear. Trimming pared 0 bases from V and 1 base from J, leaving 6 bases between. In germline, CDR1 is LNHDA, CDR2 SQIVND (reference sequence). The CDR3 is 14 amino acids. The DNA for the CDR3 is TGTGCCAGTAGTATAGATGCCGGGAACACTGAAGCTTTCTTT. This gives the protein CASSIDAGNTEAFF. Complete variable domain (other parts from reference TRBV19 and TRBJ1-1): DGGITQSPKYLFRKEGQNVTLSCEQNLNHDAMYWYRQDPGQGLRLIYYSQIVNDFQKGDIAEGYSVSREKKESFPLTVTSAQKNPTAFYLCASSIDAGNTEAFFGQGTRLTVV.

The rearrangement links TRBV11-2 to TRBJ1-1; D call uncertain. The ends were cut back, 5 bases at V and 2 bases at J, with 12 bases in the middle. Germline V CDR1 and CDR2: SGHAT, FQNNGV. The CDR3 length is 14 residues. The CDR3 DNA follows: TGTGCCAGCAGCCCGAATAACCTAAACACTGAAGCTTTCTTT. Translation gives CASSPNNLNTEAFF.

The rearrangement links TRBV6-1 to TRBJ2-7, with TRBD1 identical over 8 bases. The CDR3 covers 15 residues. V shed 6 bases and J 2 bases; nucleotides not matched to a gene: 9. Germline V lookup: CDR1 MNHNS, CDR2 SASEGT. As DNA, the CDR3 is TGTGCCAGCAGCTCACCGGGACAGGACACCTACGAGCAGTACTTC. Its protein is CASSSPGQDTYEQYF.

V gene TRBV3-1 (or the pseudogene TRBV3-2) combines with J gene TRBJ1-2; D unclear. CDR1 LGHDT and CDR2 YNNKEL come from the germline V gene (reference sequence). V lost 0 bases, J lost 2 bases, and 16 bases lay in between. The CDR3 is 17 amino acids. The CDR3 protein is CASSQEIRTEENYGYTF. The CDR3, as DNA: TGTGCCAGCAGCCAAGAGATTAGAACGGAGGAGAACTATGGCTACACCTTC.

V and J are TRBV5-1 and TRBJ2-7; the D is unclear. Germline values: CDR1 SGHRS, CDR2 YFSETQ. V was trimmed by 7 bases and J by 2 bases, leaving 13 bases between them. The CDR3 loop spans 13 amino acids. The CDR3 DNA sequence: TGCGCCAGCGCTACTGACATGACCTACGAGCAGTACTTC. Its translation is CASATDMTYEQYF.

This chain links TRBV7-9 with TRBJ1-6; D not resolved. Germline V gene sequence: CDR1 SEHNR, CDR2 FQNEAQ (reference sequence). With 4 bases removed from V and 3 bases from J, the gap between germline ends came to 19 bases. The CDR3 runs 18 residues. The CDR3 coding sequence is TGTGCCAGCAGCTCGATAACGTGGGGAGGTGACTATAATTCACCCCTCCACTTT. Translation: CASSSITWGGDYNSPLHF.